The rows below give T cell receptor beta chains drawn from one sample of a study of blood T cell repertoires in COVID-19. The assay was immunoSEQ multiplex PCR, and TCRdb's table has in-frame clones only and misses some. The sample yields about 88,000 clones, roughly 87% seen once. The sample was peripheral blood. The source of these receptors is a man younger than 30 with COVID-19, enrolled during active disease. The CDR3 runs from the conserved cysteine through the conserved F or W.

j_call cdr3_length v_call cdr3_aa
TRBJ2-7 14 TRBV4-3 CASSQEAGYYEQYF
TRBJ1-5 15 TRBV4-1 CASSRGTFGNQPQHF
TRBJ1-5 15 TRBV6-1 CASSELPRFNQPQHF
TRBJ2-7 17 TRBV7-2 CASSIRSRRGGSYEQYF
TRBJ2-3 14 TRBV2 CATPLAANTDTQYF
TRBJ2-7 11 TRBV7-6 CASGAGVEQYF
TRBJ2-1 13 TRBV27 CASSNREYNEQFF
TRBJ1-6 14 TRBV4-3 CASSPGTGVSPLHF
TRBJ1-2 14 TRBV4-3 CASSQVGGNYGYTF
TRBJ2-5 16 TRBV18 CASSPRNPQARETQYF
TRBJ2-1 15 TRBV6-5 CASSQPLAGVDEQFF
TRBJ1-2 15 TRBV9 CASSVGLGSGDGYTF
TRBJ1-2 12 TRBV6-5 CASSYNQGGYTF
TRBJ1-5 17 TRBV7-8 CASSRRRTRVRNQPQHF
TRBJ2-5 16 TRBV27 CASSLGLAGAGETQYF
TRBJ2-7 14 TRBV9 CASSVGVGGYEQYF
TRBJ1-5 15 TRBV5-6 CASSLGTGGFQPQHF